The present TCR beta chain was sequenced within a study of metastatic and nonmetastatic thyroid tumors. Study-wide background: For malignant and benign thyroid patients, tumor or nodule tissue and blood were the sources whose repertoires were compared. Study-wide findings and caveats: Significantly greater TCR beta diversity was reportedly found in malignant thyroid tumors than in benign nodules (in blood and tumor).

All patients reached thyroid surgery having received no treatment beforehand. This CDR3 spans 15 amino acids. Germline V gene data show CDR1 as LNHNV and CDR2 as YYDKDF (reference sequence). J lost 8 bases, V lost 5 bases, and 13 bases had no gene match. Methods used by the authors: Using the CDR3 differences seen across clinicopathological groups, the authors built a distant-metastasis classifier for papillary thyroid cancer, which was meant to discriminate distant-metastatic patients. TCRdb ran MiXCR on the PCR reads. In this record, the V and J calls reflect TCRdb's handling and not the investigators' own analysis. Of some 35,000 clones listed, about 29% are singletons. Turning to this clone: Antigen specificity is unknown.

The J gene is TRBJ1-2, the V gene TRBV15, with 8 bases identical to TRBD1. Sequenced sample: blood. The TCR sequence derives from a female donor with papillary thyroid cancer or a benign thyroid nodule (not recorded which). Some clones in this sample may be carry-over from other donors' samples. CDR3 sequence (DNA): TGTGCCACCAGCCCCGGACAGGGAACCGCGAGCGGCTACACCTTC. Translation gives CATSPGQGTASGYTF.